These T cell receptor beta chains were read from a single sample in a study of PD-1 blockade in classical Hodgkin lymphoma. Libraries were prepared by immunoSEQ multiplex PCR; TCRdb keeps only in-frame clonotypes and omits some of them. The sample contains just over 25,000 clones, approximately 67% of which appear only once. The sample here was peripheral blood mononuclear cells (PBMCs), taken before the second cycle of nivolumab. Receptor source: a human donor with classical Hodgkin lymphoma. The CDR3 runs from the conserved cysteine through the conserved F or W. The D gene is left open where the match is weak. A row's size may be missing; if present it is once, few, many or a size class.

clone_size,d_call,v_call,j_call,cdr3_nt,cdr3_aa
medium-sized,NA,TRBV28,TRBJ1-5,TGTGCCAGCAGTTTGCCAGCCGGACAGCTGCCCCAGCATTTT,CASSLPAGQLPQHF
NA,NA,TRBV30,TRBJ2-3,TGTGCCTGGAGCGCCAACAGGGTTATCACAGATACGCAGTATTTT,CAWSANRVITDTQYF
NA,NA,TRBV7-2,TRBJ1-3,TGTGCCAGCAGCTTAGCGCTTTCTCGGGGGTCTGGAAACACCATATATTTT,CASSLALSRGSGNTIYF
few,NA,TRBV20-1,TRBJ1-1,TGCAGTGCTAGAGATAACATTGAAGCTTTCTTT,CSARDNIEAFF
NA,NA,TRBV5-6,TRBJ2-7,TGTGCCAGCAGCTTACAGGGATACACCTACGAGCAGTACTTC,CASSLQGYTYEQYF
NA,NA,TRBV15,TRBJ2-7,TGTGCCACCAGCAGAGAGTCACTTTTTTACGAGCAGTACTTC,CATSRESLFYEQYF
medium-sized,TRBD1,TRBV9,TRBJ1-4,TGTGCCAGCAGCTCGGGGACAGGGGGTAATGAAAAACTGTTTTTT,CASSSGTGGNEKLFF
few,NA,TRBV4-1,TRBJ1-5,TGCGCCAGCAGCCTCTCACCTGGACGGAATAGCAATCAGCCCCAGCATTTT,CASSLSPGRNSNQPQHF
NA,NA,TRBV10-3,TRBJ1-2,TGTGCCAGCAGACAGAACTGGGAGGGGTCCTATGGCTACACCTTC,CASRQNWEGSYGYTF
NA,NA,TRBV15,TRBJ2-4,TGTGCCACCAGCAGAGTTGCGAGACACAAAAACATTCAGTACTTC,CATSRVARHKNIQYF
NA,NA,TRBV6-6,TRBJ1-5,TGTGCCAGCATCCTTAAAGGGGCAGGGTCGCATCAGCCCCAGCATTTT,CASILKGAGSHQPQHF
NA,NA,TRBV28,TRBJ1-2,TGTGCCAGCAGTTTATCGGTAGCTAACTATGGCTACACCTTC,CASSLSVANYGYTF
NA,NA,TRBV25-1,TRBJ2-1,TGTGCCAGCAGTGAAGGTAACGGGACCTACAATGAGCAGTTCTTC,CASSEGNGTYNEQFF
NA,NA,TRBV6-5,TRBJ2-2,TGTGCCAGCAGGGCGCAGGGATACACCGGGGAGCTGTTTTTT,CASRAQGYTGELFF
NA,NA,TRBV6-5,TRBJ1-1,TGTGCCAGCAGGCGGGGCCCGAACACTGAAGCTTTCTTT,CASRRGPNTEAFF
NA,NA,TRBV6-5,TRBJ2-7,TGTGCCAGCAGCCCCGGACCCTCCTACGAGCAGTACTTC,CASSPGPSYEQYF
once,NA,TRBV16,TRBJ1-1,TGTGCCAGCAGCCAATACTCGACAGGCGAAGCTTTCTTT,CASSQYSTGEAFF
NA,TRBD2,TRBV30,TRBJ2-5,TGTGCCTGGAGTGCCAGCGGGGGGCAAGAGACCCAGTACTTC,CAWSASGGQETQYF
NA,NA,TRBV4-1,TRBJ1-6,TGCGCCAGCAGCCAAGCCTCCTCGACAGTTCTTAATTCACCCCTCCACTTT,CASSQASSTVLNSPLHF
NA,NA,TRBV6-5,TRBJ2-7,TGTGCCAGCAGTTTCGATGGGGGGCCTGAATTGTGGTACTTC,CASSFDGGPELWYF
NA,NA,TRBV28,TRBJ1-1,TGTGCCAGCAGTTTATGGTCAGGGAGGGCGGCTGAAGCTTTCTTT,CASSLWSGRAAEAFF
NA,NA,TRBV11-2,TRBJ1-2,TGTGCCAGCAGCGGGACACTTAACTATGGCTACACCTTC,CASSGTLNYGYTF
few,NA,TRBV4-3,TRBJ2-2,TGCGCCAGCAGCCAAGAAGGCGGGGTTAGGCCAACCGGGGAGCTGTTTTTT,CASSQEGGVRPTGELFF
once,NA,TRBV29-1,TRBJ2-1,TGCAGCGGGGGGGATTCCTACAATGAGCAGTTCTTC,CSGGDSYNEQFF
NA,NA,TRBV27,TRBJ2-5,TGTGCCAGCAGAGGGTTGGCGAAGGAGAGAGAGACCCAGTACTTC,CASRGLAKERETQYF
NA,TRBD2,TRBV11-3,TRBJ2-7,TGTGCCAGCAGCCTTATTCCTAGCGGCGAGCAGTACTTC,CASSLIPSGEQYF
NA,TRBD1,TRBV6-5,TRBJ1-1,TGTGCCACCCTTAGGGGGCCGTCCGAAGCTTTCTTT,CATLRGPSEAFF
NA,NA,TRBV6-1,TRBJ1-1,TGTGCCAGCAGTGAATGGCCAACAGGATTGAACACTGAAGCTTTCTTT,CASSEWPTGLNTEAFF
few,NA,TRBV5-8,TRBJ1-1,TGTGCCAGCAGCTTGGGATGGGGACTAAAAGCTTTCTTT,CASSLGWGLKAFF
NA,TRBD2,TRBV5-1,TRBJ2-2,TGCGCCACCTCAGCGGGGGTGAACACCGGGGAGCTGTTTTTT,CATSAGVNTGELFF
NA,NA,TRBV19,TRBJ2-5,TGTGCCAGTAGTACCCTGGGGGCCCAGTACTTC,CASSTLGAQYF
NA,TRBD2,TRBV23-1,TRBJ2-3,TGCGCCAGCAGTCAATCCTTTCAGGTAGCGGGGCTCCCGATTTCTAGCACAGATACGCAGTATTTT,CASSQSFQVAGLPISSTDTQYF
NA,TRBD1,TRBV7-2,TRBJ2-7,TGTGCCAGCAGCTCCACAGGGGTCTTAACCTACGAGCAGTACTTC,CASSSTGVLTYEQYF
NA,NA,TRBV6-7,TRBJ1-3,TGTGCCAGCAGTCACGGGACATCTGGAAACACCATATATTTT,CASSHGTSGNTIYF
NA,NA,TRBV5-6,TRBJ2-1,TGTGCCAGCGAAAGGTACAATGAGCAGTTCTTC,CASERYNEQFF
NA,TRBD2,TRBV6-6,TRBJ2-1,TGTGCCAGCGGCCTACTAGCGGGGGGACGTCGAGGGCAGTTCTTC,CASGLLAGGRRGQFF
NA,NA,TRBV11-3,TRBJ2-7,TGTGCCAGCAGCCACACAGGACGGCTTGAGAAGCAGTACTTC,CASSHTGRLEKQYF
NA,NA,TRBV30,TRBJ1-2,TGTGCCTGGAGTCGGGTGGATGGCTACACCTTC,CAWSRVDGYTF
few,NA,TRBV5-1,TRBJ2-7,TGCGCCAGCAGCTTGGCGGGAAGGGGCGACGAGCAGTACTTC,CASSLAGRGDEQYF
NA,TRBD2,TRBV4-1,TRBJ2-5,TGCGCCAGCAGTCTACGAGGCGGGAGTCCGGAGACCCAGTACTTC,CASSLRGGSPETQYF
few,TRBD1,TRBV20-1,TRBJ1-2,TGCAGTGCCCGGACAGGGGACGGCTACACCTTC,CSARTGDGYTF
NA,NA,TRBV19,TRBJ2-7,TGTGCCAGTAGTATTTTTGGGGCGGCGCCCTCCTACGAGCAGTACTTC,CASSIFGAAPSYEQYF